Listed below are T cell receptor beta chains from one sample, sequenced in a study of memory CD4+ T cells and cytomegalovirus serostatus. TCRdb's copy holds only in-frame clones and misses some; the assay was immunoSEQ multiplex PCR. The sample lists 55,000 or so clones, 65% to 80% occurring once. Sequencing was performed on memory CD4+ T cells from blood. All receptors derive from an adult in good health and CMV-seropositive. The conserved cysteine and the conserved F or W are not part of the CDR3 here.

J	V	CDR3
TRBJ2-2	TRBV12-5	ASAPGASSHTGELF
TRBJ1-1	TRBV29-1	SVDLQGGDTEAF
TRBJ1-1	TRBV4-3	ASSHDWKNTEAF
TRBJ2-3	TRBV9	ASSTRERGLSGDTQY
TRBJ2-3	TRBV13	ASSFYRRTSGRAVPDTQY
TRBJ1-5	TRBV6-5	ASSDSADDQPQH
TRBJ2-1	TRBV7-9	ASSQLGTGSHGQF
TRBJ1-5	TRBV28	ASSLRGAPQH
TRBJ1-1	TRBV11-3	ASSLGRGLRTEAF
TRBJ1-4	TRBV6-5	ASSFSPGQGKLF
TRBJ1-4	TRBV4-3	ASSSTDGFQATNEKLF
TRBJ2-1	TRBV28	ASGSGSDEQF
TRBJ2-1	TRBV11-1	ASSLALKGYEQF
TRBJ1-1	TRBV5-1	ASSPGPSNTEAF
TRBJ2-7	TRBV29-1	SVDIGAGGEQY
TRBJ2-3	TRBV6-5	ASSVTGAGADTQY
TRBJ1-5	TRBV7-8	ASSLAVGALGRPQH
TRBJ2-1	TRBV18	ASSPPGTSGKGEQF
TRBJ1-1	TRBV5-1	ASRAGENTEAF
TRBJ1-5	TRBV19	ASSFRDRNQPQH
TRBJ2-7	TRBV18	ASSPPRGSGYEQY
TRBJ1-1	TRBV10-3	AISQYRTGMNTEAF
TRBJ2-7	TRBV5-1	ASSLTSEYEQY
TRBJ1-2	TRBV7-2	ASSSNTGAIDGYT
TRBJ2-1	TRBV28	ASSLSGLDHNEQF
TRBJ2-7	TRBV6-5	ASSYQGTHSYEQY
TRBJ2-7	TRBV28	ASSYRTSGRLRGEQY
TRBJ2-2	TRBV7-2	ASSAPGATINKGAGELF
TRBJ2-3	TRBV14	ASSPTRTGTDTQY
TRBJ1-6	TRBV7-2	ASSLEAGYNSPLH
TRBJ2-6	TRBV4-3	ASSQDAVFSGANVLT
TRBJ2-6	TRBV27	ASRPTHRGGGANVLT
TRBJ2-5	TRBV19	ASSKAERETQY
TRBJ1-1	TRBV7-2	ASSPTRTGGRAF
TRBJ1-5	TRBV27	ASRSAGGSNQPQH
TRBJ2-5	TRBV19	ASRTVEGARETQY
TRBJ2-7	TRBV6-5	ASTSTRAGGHEQY
TRBJ2-5	TRBV28	ASSSDRTQETQY
TRBJ2-5	TRBV15	ATSRDRAQETQY
TRBJ2-3	TRBV2	ASSGYSTSGLSDTQY
TRBJ2-4	TRBV5-1	ASSFAGGHIQY
TRBJ2-7	TRBV4-2	ASSQEPIRALNDYEQY
TRBJ1-5	TRBV19	ASSGWGGAPQPQH
TRBJ1-1	TRBV5-1	ASSLDLSKNTEAF
TRBJ1-2	TRBV30	AWSGTGPHGYT
TRBJ2-2	TRBV29-1	SVVLLVGYGELF
TRBJ2-1	TRBV5-1	ASSSATGGDEQF
TRBJ1-4	TRBV6-5	ASSHLRATNEKLF
TRBJ2-7	TRBV11-2	ASSTTGTAYEQY